These T cell receptor beta chains were read from a single sample in a study of blood T cell repertoires in COVID-19. Here immunoSEQ multiplex PCR was the method, and the copy in TCRdb shows in-frame clones only, minus some. Among more than 70,000 clones listed, roughly three quarters were seen once. The sequenced sample consisted of peripheral blood. Receptor source: a human donor in a cohort sampled during active COVID-19. Each CDR3 is given with its conserved first and last residue. Each record gives: V gene, clone size, D gene, J gene, CDR3 DNA, CDR3 protein. The D gene is left open where the match is weak. Clone size, where shown, is once, few, many, or a class for clones that have expanded.

V gene: TRBV18
clone size: -
D gene: TRBD2
J gene: TRBJ2-1
CDR3 DNA: TGTGCCAGCTCGCAGACTAGCGGGGGTTACAATGAGCAGTTCTTC
CDR3 protein: CASSQTSGGYNEQFF

V gene: TRBV6-5
clone size: -
D gene: -
J gene: TRBJ2-7
CDR3 DNA: TGTGCCAGCAGTAGGGACTGGACCAACTCCTACGAGCAGTACTTC
CDR3 protein: CASSRDWTNSYEQYF

V gene: TRBV19
clone size: -
D gene: TRBD1
J gene: TRBJ1-5
CDR3 DNA: TGTGCCAGTAGTATGAAACCTATACCCGGGACAGGGAATGCCTACAATCAGCCCCAGCATTTT
CDR3 protein: CASSMKPIPGTGNAYNQPQHF

V gene: TRBV7-8
clone size: -
D gene: TRBD2
J gene: TRBJ2-3
CDR3 DNA: TGTGCCAGCAGCTTAGGACTAGCGGGACCTAGCACAGATACGCAGTATTTT
CDR3 protein: CASSLGLAGPSTDTQYF

V gene: TRBV7-9
clone size: few
D gene: TRBD1
J gene: TRBJ2-3
CDR3 DNA: TGTGCCAGCAGCTCTCAACGCGGACAGGTTAAGGGGGATACGCAGTATTTT
CDR3 protein: CASSSQRGQVKGDTQYF

V gene: TRBV18
clone size: -
D gene: TRBD1
J gene: TRBJ2-5
CDR3 DNA: TGTGCCAGCTCATCACAGGGGTCCCAAGAGACCCAGTACTTC
CDR3 protein: CASSSQGSQETQYF

V gene: TRBV28
clone size: -
D gene: TRBD1
J gene: TRBJ1-2
CDR3 DNA: TGTGCCAGCAGACGTGACAGGGGGGACTATGGCTACACCTTC
CDR3 protein: CASRRDRGDYGYTF

V gene: TRBV3-1/TRBV3-2
clone size: -
D gene: -
J gene: TRBJ1-6
CDR3 DNA: TGTGCCAGCAGTATCAACAGGGTGGGGAATTCACCCCTCCACTTT
CDR3 protein: CASSINRVGNSPLHF

V gene: TRBV28
clone size: -
D gene: TRBD1
J gene: TRBJ1-2
CDR3 DNA: TGTGCCAGCAGTACAGGGGGAGTCGAGTATGGCTACACCTTC
CDR3 protein: CASSTGGVEYGYTF

V gene: TRBV6-5
clone size: -
D gene: TRBD1
J gene: TRBJ1-4
CDR3 DNA: TGTGCCAGCAGTACGGACAGGTTAAACGAAAAACTGTTTTTT
CDR3 protein: CASSTDRLNEKLFF

V gene: TRBV14
clone size: few
D gene: TRBD2
J gene: TRBJ2-3
CDR3 DNA: TGTGCCAGCAAAGGGACTAGCGGTCGACCCACAGATACGCAGTATTTT
CDR3 protein: CASKGTSGRPTDTQYF

V gene: TRBV3-1/TRBV3-2
clone size: -
D gene: -
J gene: TRBJ1-5
CDR3 DNA: TGTGCCAGCAGCCAAGATCTAAATCAGCCCCAGCATTTT
CDR3 protein: CASSQDLNQPQHF

V gene: TRBV4-1
clone size: -
D gene: -
J gene: TRBJ1-3
CDR3 DNA: TGCGCCAGCAGCCAGACAGGCCGAGGAAACACCATATATTTT
CDR3 protein: CASSQTGRGNTIYF

V gene: TRBV7-9
clone size: -
D gene: -
J gene: TRBJ2-1
CDR3 DNA: TGTGCCAGCAGCTTAGCTGCCTCTAAAAATGAGCAGTTCTTC
CDR3 protein: CASSLAASKNEQFF

V gene: TRBV5-1
clone size: -
D gene: -
J gene: TRBJ1-3
CDR3 DNA: TGCGCCAGCAGCGAACAGGGTGGGCGCTCTGGAAACACCATATATTTT
CDR3 protein: CASSEQGGRSGNTIYF

V gene: TRBV12-5
clone size: -
D gene: TRBD2
J gene: TRBJ2-1
CDR3 DNA: TGTGCTAGTGGTTTGCTACAGACTAGCGGGAGAAATGAGCAGTTCTTC
CDR3 protein: CASGLLQTSGRNEQFF

V gene: TRBV24-1
clone size: -
D gene: TRBD1
J gene: TRBJ2-7
CDR3 DNA: TGTGCCACCAGTGATTCAACCGGGACAGGGATCCTCTACGAGCAGTACTTC
CDR3 protein: CATSDSTGTGILYEQYF

V gene: TRBV4-2
clone size: few
D gene: TRBD2
J gene: TRBJ2-7
CDR3 DNA: TGTGCCAGCAGCCAAGGCGGGGGGGACTCCTACGAGCAGTACTTC
CDR3 protein: CASSQGGGDSYEQYF